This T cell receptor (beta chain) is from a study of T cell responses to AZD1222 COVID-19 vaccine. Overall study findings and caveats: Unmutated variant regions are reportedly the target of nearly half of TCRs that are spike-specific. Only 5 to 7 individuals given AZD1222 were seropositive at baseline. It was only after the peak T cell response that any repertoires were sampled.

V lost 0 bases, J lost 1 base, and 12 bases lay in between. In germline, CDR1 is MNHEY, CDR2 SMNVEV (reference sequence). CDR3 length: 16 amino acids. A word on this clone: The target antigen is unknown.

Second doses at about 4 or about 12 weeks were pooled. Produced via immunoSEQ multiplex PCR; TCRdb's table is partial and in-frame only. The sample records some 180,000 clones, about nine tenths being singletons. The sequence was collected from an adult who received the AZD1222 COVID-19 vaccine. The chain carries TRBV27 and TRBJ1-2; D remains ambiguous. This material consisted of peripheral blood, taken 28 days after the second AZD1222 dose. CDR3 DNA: TGTGCCAGCAGTTTATCAGGAGCGGGTAGTAACTATGGCTACACCTTC. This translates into CASSLSGAGSNYGYTF.